These 22 T cell receptor beta chains came from one sample sequenced in a study of identical twins. TCRdb recomputed calls from the 5' RACE reads with MiXCR, one row per CDR3 protein. The repertoire holds a few hundred thousand distinct CDR3 sequences, roughly 18% seen once, with roughly 12% in the top ten. Sequenced material: naive T cells sorted from blood. Source of these receptors: a man between 45 and 60 years old in good health.

At least ten counts were recorded for this clonotype. This chain connects TRBV6-2 or TRBV6-3 to TRBJ2-7, with a tentative D call TRBD1 (6 bases). Germline V lookup: CDR1 MNHEY, CDR2 SVGEGT. CDR3 size: 16 residues. V lost 3 bases, J lost 2 bases, and 17 bases lay in between. DNA for the CDR3: TGTGCCAGCAGTTATTACGACAAGAAGGGGGCCTACGAGCAGTACTTC. Its translation: CASSYYDKKGAYEQYF.

The chain joins TRBV4-1 to TRBJ1-2, with unresolved D. The CDR3 consists of 15 residues. The germline V gene encodes CDR1 MGHRA and CDR2 YSYEKL. V dropped 1 base and J dropped 4 bases, with 13 bases sitting between them. The CDR3 DNA sequence: TGCGCCAGCAGCCAAGTTTATCCGGGAACCTATGGCTACACCTTC. Translating it yields CASSQVYPGTYGYTF.

A few counts support this clonotype. V is TRBV5-5 and J is TRBJ2-7; the match to TRBD2 covers 7 bases. The trim removed 3 bases at V and 0 bases at J, leaving 6 bases unmatched. Looked up from germline, CDR1 is SGHKS and CDR2 is YYEKEE (reference sequence). The CDR3 loop spans 15 amino acids. CDR3 nucleotides: TGTGCCAGCAGCTACGGGGGGACCACCTCCTACGAGCAGTACTTC. This gives the protein CASSYGGTTSYEQYF. Full variable domain (missing parts from reference TRBV5-5 and TRBJ2-7): DAGVTQSPTHLIKTRGQQVTLRCSPISGHKSVSWYQQVLGQGPQFIFQYYEKEERGRGNFPDRFSARQFPNYSSELNVNALLLGDSALYLCASSYGGTTSYEQYFGPGTRLTVT.

This clonotype showed up many times. The gene calls are TRBV9 and TRBJ2-7; TRBD1 aligns across 10 bases. The J segment lost 7 bases and the V segment lost 2 bases, leaving 9 bases of the junction unmatched. Germline V gene data show CDR1 as SGDLS and CDR2 as YYNGEE. The CDR3 has 15 amino acids. CDR3 nucleotides: TGTGCCAGCAGCGTCACCGGGACAGGGGATGCTGAGCAGTACTTC. Translating it yields CASSVTGTGDAEQYF.

This clonotype was recorded many times. The genes are TRBV7-2 and TRBJ2-1; 12 positions agree with TRBD2. Germline CDR1 and CDR2: SGHTA and FQGNSA. V lost 4 bases and J lost 8; bases outside the gene matches: 9. The CDR3 contains 16 residues. The CDR3 here is CASSSALAGGPYEQFF. CDR3 in DNA: TGTGCCAGCAGCTCCGCCCTAGCGGGAGGGCCTTATGAGCAGTTCTTC.

Remarks on this clonotype: Compared with germline, one end of the junction differs, possibly owing to a read error. The J gene is TRBJ2-1, the V gene TRBV5-6; the D gene is possibly TRBD2 (6 bases). The CDR3 spans 15 residues. The germline gives CDR1 SGHDT, CDR2 YYEEEE. The CDR3 is CASSLVVRGTHSPLF. DNA of the CDR3: TGTGCCAGCAGCTTGGTGGTTCGAGGGACTCACTCTCCCCTCTTC.

In this sample, this clonotype turned up a few times. CDR3 nucleotide sequence: TGCAGTGCCATGGTGGGGAATCAGCCCCAGCATTTT. Protein: CSAMVGNQPQHF. This chain uses TRBV20-1 with TRBJ1-5, with D unclear. The V and J ends lost 6 bases and 4 bases respectively, with 10 bases between them. CDR1 DFQATT and CDR2 SNEGSKA come from the germline V gene (reference sequence). The CDR3 totals 12 residues.

Concerning this clonotype itself: One end of the junction varies from germline; a read error may be responsible. V gene TRBV9 combines with J gene TRBJ1-6, with TRBD1 as a possible D gene (5 bases). CDR3 length: 15 amino acids. The germline gives CDR1 SGDLS, CDR2 YYNGEE. CDR3 sequence (DNA): TGTGCCAGCAGCCGGGGGAGGTCAGGAAATTCACCCCTCCTCTTT. This translates into CASSRGRSGNSPLLF.

The chain combines TRBV5-6 with TRBJ1-5; 7 bases align to TRBD1. V dropped 5 bases and J dropped 1; count of bases not matched to a gene: 6. CDR1 SGHDT and CDR2 YYEEEE come from the germline V gene. The CDR3 has 15 residues. CDR3 sequence: CASSPGQWSNQPQHF. CDR3 coding DNA: TGTGCCAGCAGTCCGGGACAGTGGAGCAATCAGCCCCAGCATTTT.

The rearrangement links TRBV6-2 or TRBV6-3 to TRBJ2-1, with 9 bases matching TRBD2. Germline loops: CDR1 MNHEY, CDR2 SVGEGT. The trim removed 6 bases at V and 7 bases at J, leaving 7 bases unmatched. There are 14 residues in the CDR3. In DNA form, the CDR3 reads TGTGCCAGCAGACTGACTAGCGGAGGTAATGAGCAGTTCTTC. Translating it yields CASRLTSGGNEQFF.

This clonotype occurred many times. This sequence joins TRBV24-1 and TRBJ2-1; either TRBD1 or TRBD2 may fit D (5 bases each). The CDR3 has 15 residues. With 3 bases removed from V and 5 bases from J, the gap between germline ends came to 13 bases. Germline V gene lookup returns CDR1 KGHDR and CDR2 SFDVKD. CDR3 sequence (DNA): TGTGCCACCAGTGATGGGGGTCTCCTCGACAATGAGCAGTTCTTC. Translation gives CATSDGGLLDNEQFF.

The V call is TRBV28, the J call TRBJ2-1; TRBD2 aligns across 12 bases. Germline V gene sequence: CDR1 MDHEN, CDR2 SYDVKM. CDR3 length: 19 amino acids. The V segment lost 6 bases and the J segment 0 bases; nucleotides outside the gene matches: 12. CDR3 sequence reads: CASSSLGLAGGGSYNEQFF. The CDR3 DNA sequence: TGTGCCAGCAGCTCCCTGGGGCTAGCGGGAGGGGGCTCCTACAATGAGCAGTTCTTC.

The chain has TRBV12-3 or TRBV12-4 and TRBJ2-1; 7 bases map to TRBD1. This CDR3 is built from 13 residues. The V gene end was trimmed by 8 bases and the J gene end by 6 bases; junction bases not matched to a gene: 7. The CDR3 here is CASEDRVFNEQFF. In nucleotides, the CDR3 is TGTGCCAGCGAAGACAGGGTATTCAATGAGCAGTTCTTC.

This clonotype was recorded many times. The rearrangement uses TRBV6-1 and TRBJ2-7, with D possibly called TRBD1 or TRBD2 (5 bases each). V lost 0 bases and J lost 2, with 11 bases in between. Germline CDR1 and CDR2: MNHNS and SASEGT. The CDR3 consists of 15 residues. The CDR3 bases are TGTGCCAGCAGTGAAGCGTGGGACCGGGCCTACGAGCAGTACTTC. It yields the protein CASSEAWDRAYEQYF.

The chain links TRBV6-1 to TRBJ2-1; 11 bases match TRBD2. The CDR3 runs to 13 residues. Germline lookup yields CDR1 MNHNS and CDR2 SASEGT. Trimming cost V 10 bases and J 6 bases; bases outside gene matches: 5. CDR3 DNA: TGTGCCACGGCTAGCGGGGGGTTCAATGAGCAGTTCTTC. It specifies CATASGGFNEQFF.

V gene TRBV18 combines with J gene TRBJ2-5; a weak D match, TRBD1 (5 bases). Trimming shortened V by 3 bases and J by 5 bases, and 10 bases separated the two germline ends. This CDR3 region has 13 residues. Germline V gene lookup returns CDR1 KGHSH and CDR2 LQKENI. The CDR3 protein is CASSPREPETQYF. CDR3 DNA sequence: TGTGCCAGCTCACCCAGGGAACCGGAGACCCAGTACTTC.

This clonotype was counted between two and nine times. The chain links TRBV20-1 to TRBJ2-5; TRBD2 matches 11 bases. The trim removed 6 bases at V and 2 bases at J, leaving 5 bases unmatched. There are 14 residues in the CDR3. Germline V gene lookup returns CDR1 DFQATT and CDR2 SNEGSKA (reference sequence). The CDR3 is CSAVGLADQETQYF. CDR3 sequence (DNA): TGCAGTGCCGTGGGACTAGCGGATCAAGAGACCCAGTACTTC.

The chain has TRBV6-1 and TRBJ2-7; 9 nucleotides line up with TRBD2. V lost 6 bases and J lost 3; bases outside the gene matches: 9. Per germline, CDR1 MNHNS and CDR2 SASEGT. The CDR3 runs to 15 residues. The CDR3 DNA reads TGTGCCAGCAGCCGAAGACTAGCGGACAACTACGAGCAGTACTTC. It encodes CASSRRLADNYEQYF.

This clonotype was counted a few times. The gene calls are TRBV16 and TRBJ1-6; D is undetermined. The CDR3 runs 13 residues. Per the germline V gene, CDR1 is KGHSY and CDR2 is FQNENV. The ends were cut back, 1 base at V and 10 bases at J, with 8 bases in the middle. The chain's CDR3 is CASSQFPGSPLHF. CDR3 in DNA: TGTGCCAGCAGCCAATTTCCAGGATCACCCCTCCACTTT.

J is TRBJ1-6 and V is TRBV12-2; TRBD1 reflects the table's D call only, with no check against the DNA. TRBV12-2 constitutes a pseudogene. The CDR3 sequence is 20 residues long. The CDR3 loop is CASRLGGEAGESSYNSPLHF. The CDR3 DNA reads as TGTGCAAGTCGCTTAGGGGGTGAGGCAGGGGAAAGCTCCTATAATTCACCCCTCCACTTT.

This CDR3 reads CASSPVGNEQFF. In DNA, the CDR3 is TGTGCCAGCAGCCCGGTTGGGAATGAGCAGTTCTTC. The genes are TRBV27 and TRBJ2-1; no reliable D call. Germline assignment: CDR1 MNHEY and CDR2 SMNVEV (reference sequence). Trimming shortened V by 6 bases and J by 7 bases, and 10 bases separated the two germline ends. This CDR3 is built from 12 residues.

V usage is TRBV6-2 or TRBV6-3 and J usage is TRBJ2-5, with D perhaps TRBD1 (5 bases). Trimming took 8 bases from V and 0 from J, leaving 13 bases between them. Germline CDR1 reads MNHEY; CDR2 reads SVGEGT. The CDR3 extends over 14 amino acids. The chain's CDR3 is CASPCGRDQETQYF. Written as DNA, the CDR3 is TGTGCCAGCCCCTGTGGCAGGGACCAAGAGACCCAGTACTTC.